This TCR beta chain derives from a study of tumor-infiltrating lymphocytes in primary liver carcinoma. Study observations and caveats: Tumor top-250-clone fraction significantly exceeded that of blood (p = 0.039). Bulk samples went unsorted, so CD4+ and CD8+ repertoires were not compared. Reduced overlap was seen in tumor-adjacent and tumor-blood pairs versus tumor region pairs.

This CDR3 region has 15 residues. Concerning this clonotype itself: Its antigen remains unidentified. Mismatch with germline at one junction end may stem from a read error.

It was unsorted whole blood that yielded blood RNA, and germline DNA was also extracted. Patients were chronically HBV-infected and treatment-naive. TCR beta cDNA came from about 0.45 ug total RNA, primed with a constant-region primer. TCR beta libraries came from three nested multiplex PCR rounds using slightly modified ARM-PCR. Investigators reported that the first two PCR rounds, at 10 to 11 cycles each, used TRBV1-TRBV30 forward primers with a C-beta reverse primer. TCRdb re-analysed the multiplex PCR reads in MiXCR, keeping a single row per CDR3 protein. This sample has approximately 330,000 distinct CDR3 sequences; roughly two thirds occur once, and the top ten carry under 8.5%.

Sequenced: peripheral blood. The chain combines TRBV12-3 or TRBV12-4 with TRBJ2-7; 8 bases fit TRBD2. The TCR originated in a man in his forties or fifties with primary liver carcinoma and hepatitis B virus infection. The CDR3 region has the DNA TGTGCCAGCAGTTTAGCAGCGGGGGTAGCCTACGAGCTGTACTTC. Its protein is CASSLAAGVAYELYF.